These 26 T cell receptor beta chains came from one sample sequenced in a study of molecular identifiers for immune sequencing clone quantification. Each CDR3 protein gets one entry after TCRdb re-called the PCR reads with MiXCR. The sample includes about 70,000 distinct CDR3 sequences, around 18% seen only once; the top ten take about 1.5%. Sequencing was done on a sample of naive CD8+ T cells from blood, with Jurkat cell RNA spiked in. Subset: FACS-sorted CD8+CD4-CCR7+CD45RA+ naive T cells. These receptors originate from a human donor in good health. Some libraries in this study had Jurkat cell RNA spiked in.

Points on this clonotype: A much larger clone is a single base away; this may be a read error. The chain employs TRBV7-9 and TRBJ2-3, with D possibly being TRBD1 (6 bases). The end of the DNA aligns better with TRBJ1-5, so the J call may be wrong. This CDR3 region has 17 residues. Per the germline V gene, CDR1 is SEHNR and CDR2 is FQNEAQ (reference sequence). CDR3 sequence reads: CASSFGAGGGSTDTQHF. The DNA of the CDR3 is TGTGCCAGCAGCTTTGGTGCGGGAGGGGGTAGCACAGATACGCAGCATTTT.

Comment on this clonotype: It may be a read error: a sequence one base away is much more abundant. The conserved phenylalanine or tryptophan is not found at the CDR3 terminus, so this likely reflects a read error. The rearrangement uses TRBV10-3 and TRBJ1-2; D perhaps matches TRBD1 (5 bases). Germline V gene data show CDR1 as ENHRY and CDR2 as SYGVKD. The ends were cut back, 5 bases at V and 4 bases at J, with 14 bases in the middle. The CDR3 runs to 14 residues. In DNA form, the CDR3 reads TGTGCCATCAGTCCCACCGACAGAAGCTATGGCTACACCCTC. Translating gives CAISPTDRSYGYTL.

This clonotype has ten or more counts. DNA for the CDR3: TGCGCCAGCAGCATTGGCCAGGGTGTGTACGAGCAGTACTTC. Its translation: CASSIGQGVYEQYF. The chain employs TRBV5-1 and TRBJ2-7; TRBD1 might be the D (5 bases). Trimming left V 4 bases short and J 4 bases short, with 15 bases between. Germline lookup yields CDR1 SGHRS and CDR2 YFSETQ. The CDR3 contains 14 residues.

This clonotype came up many times. A read error may account for a junction end that differs from germline. The rearrangement uses TRBV19 and TRBJ2-1; TRBD2 matches 8 bases. The CDR3 is made up of 17 amino acids. CDR1 LNHDA and CDR2 SQIVND come from the germline V gene (reference sequence). For the CDR3, the DNA is TGTGCCAGTAGGCCCCCCAAAAGCGGGAGCTCCTACGATGAGCAGTTCTTC. This sequence encodes CASRPPKSGSSYDEQFF.

This clonotype was counted ten times or more. The chain recombines TRBV3-1 with TRBJ2-1, with 10 positions matching TRBD2. Germline CDR1 and CDR2: LGHDT and YNNKEL (reference sequence). V dropped 6 bases and J dropped 8; count of bases not matched to a gene: 4. There are 13 residues in the CDR3. Here the CDR3 reads CASRGLAVDEQFF. DNA of the CDR3: TGTGCCAGCAGAGGACTAGCGGTGGATGAGCAGTTCTTC.

This chain joins TRBV27 and TRBJ1-2; TRBD1 is a possible D gene (6 bases). V shed 5 bases and J shed 2 bases, with 18 bases lying between them. CDR1 MNHEY and CDR2 SMNVEV come from the germline V gene (reference sequence). This CDR3 spans 16 amino acids. The CDR3 bases are TGTGCCAGCAGTCAGTCCTGGGACAACGAAAACTATGGCTACACCTTC. Translated: CASSQSWDNENYGYTF.

This clonotype appeared many times. The V call is TRBV20-1, the J call TRBJ2-7, with D possibly being TRBD1 (6 bases). CDR3 size: 14 residues. V lost 5 bases and J lost 3, with 17 bases in between. Germline V gene sequence: CDR1 DFQATT, CDR2 SNEGSKA (reference sequence). CDR3 DNA: TGCAGTGCTGCTCATCCAGGGGACGGCTACGAGCAGTACTTC. It encodes CSAAHPGDGYEQYF.

This clonotype was counted only a few times. V usage is TRBV28 and J usage is TRBJ1-6; a possible D gene is TRBD1 (5 bases). Trimming cost V 11 bases and J 0 bases, with 11 bases left between them. Per germline, CDR1 MDHEN and CDR2 SYDVKM. This CDR3 has 14 amino acids. The CDR3 protein is CAGNRSSYNSPLHF. The CDR3 nucleotides read TGTGCCGGCAACAGGAGCTCCTATAATTCACCCCTCCACTTT.

This clonotype was recorded at least ten times. The rearrangement joins TRBV5-5 to TRBJ2-5; no definite D call. The length of the CDR3 is 14 residues. Trimming pared 0 bases from V and 4 bases from J, leaving 10 bases between. Looked up from germline, CDR1 is SGHKS and CDR2 is YYEKEE (reference sequence). In DNA, the CDR3 is TGTGCCAGCAGCTTGGTTGGTAGTAGAGAGACCCAGTACTTC. Protein product: CASSLVGSRETQYF.

About this clonotype: One end of the junction varies from germline; a read error may be responsible. The chain joins TRBV11-2 to TRBJ2-1; 7 bases align to TRBD2. The CDR3 is 18 residues long. CDR1 is SGHAT, CDR2 FQNNGV, per germline. This CDR3 reads CANSLTGSGAVPYNEQFF. Written as DNA, the CDR3 is TGTGCCAACAGCTTAACGGGGAGCGGGGCGGTGCCCTACAATGAGCAGTTCTTC.

This clonotype was counted ten times or more. The chain joins TRBV18 to TRBJ2-7; the match to TRBD2 covers 10 bases. This CDR3 is built from 18 residues. Germline lookup yields CDR1 KGHSH and CDR2 LQKENI. V gave up 3 bases and J gave up 4 bases; unmatched junction bases: 15. CDR3 sequence: CASSPKLLASGSTYEQYF. The CDR3 DNA follows: TGTGCCAGCTCACCGAAACTGCTCGCTAGCGGGAGTACGTACGAGCAGTACTTC.

This clonotype came up many times. The chain recombines TRBV10-2 with TRBJ1-4; D may be TRBD1 (5 bases). The germline V gene has CDR1 WSHSY and CDR2 SAAADI. There are 15 residues in the CDR3. V was trimmed by 2 bases and J by 1 base, leaving 8 bases between them. In DNA, the CDR3 is TGCGCCAGCAGTGAGCGTGACAGAACTAATGAAAAACTGTTTTTT. Translated: CASSERDRTNEKLFF.

Ten or more counts support this clonotype. The DNA of the CDR3 is TGCGCCAGCAGCCCTCAAGAGGGATATCAGCCCCAGCATTTT. As protein: CASSPQEGYQPQHF. The chain recombines TRBV4-1 with TRBJ1-5; D not resolved. This CDR3 has 14 residues. V lost 4 bases, J lost 5 bases, and 12 bases lay in between. In germline, CDR1 is MGHRA, CDR2 YSYEKL.

V usage is TRBV6-5 and J usage is TRBJ2-1; unclear D gene. Germline V gene sequence: CDR1 MNHEY, CDR2 SVGAGI. V was cut by 0 bases and J by 3 bases, with 12 bases left in between. The CDR3 contains 16 residues. The CDR3 here is CASSYSVGVLYNEQFF. The CDR3 DNA reads as TGTGCCAGCAGTTACTCGGTAGGCGTCCTCTACAATGAGCAGTTCTTC.

This clonotype was found a few times. The genes are TRBV5-4 and TRBJ2-3; 14 nucleotides line up with TRBD2. This CDR3 contains 18 residues. Germline loops: CDR1 SGHNT, CDR2 YYREEE (reference sequence). After removal of 5 bases from V and 2 bases from J, the junction contained 10 bases not matched to a gene. The CDR3 is CASRPGLAGGSPTDTQYF. The CDR3 DNA sequence: TGTGCCAGCAGGCCCGGACTAGCGGGAGGCTCGCCCACAGATACGCAGTATTTT.

In this sample, this clonotype turned up many times. The chain links TRBV15 to TRBJ1-6, with D uncertain. Germline CDR1 and CDR2: LNHNV and YYDKDF (reference sequence). Deletions cut 7 bases from V and 0 bases from J, with 10 bases between. The CDR3 runs to 15 residues. The CDR3: CATTDGHSYNSPLHF. The CDR3, as DNA: TGTGCCACCACCGATGGGCACTCCTATAATTCACCCCTCCACTTT.

On this clonotype: Being one base from a much bigger clone, this may be a read error. V usage is TRBV28 and J usage is TRBJ2-7; 7 bases are a match to TRBD2. Germline V gives CDR1 MDHEN, CDR2 SYDVKM. CDR3 size: 13 residues. CDR3 in amino acids: CASKSSGSYGQYF. The CDR3 nucleotides read TGTGCCAGCAAGAGTAGCGGGTCCTACGGGCAGTACTTC. The variable domain in full, with the rest retrieved from reference TRBV28 and TRBJ2-7, is DVKVTQSSRYLVKRTGEKVFLECVQDMDHENMFWYRQDPGLGLRLIYFSYDVKMKEKGDIPEGYSVSREKKERFSLILESASTNQTSMYLCASKSSGSYGQYFGPGTRLTVT.

Details on this clonotype: This CDR3 is missing its conserved last phenylalanine or tryptophan, likely due to a read error. Because the CDR3's place on the DNA is in doubt, the DNA is left out and the CDR3 is given as listed by TCRdb. The chain recombines TRBV4-2 with TRBJ2-3; the table names TRBD2, a call not compared with the DNA. Germline V gives CDR1 LGHNA, CDR2 YNFKEQ. The CDR3 extends over 20 residues, inclusive of both ends. CDR3 loop: CASSQGPGLAGSSSTDTRYS.

This clonotype was counted at least ten times. The chain links TRBV29-1 to TRBJ2-2; the D is unclear. V lost 4 bases and J 1 base, leaving 4 bases between the germline ends. Germline V gene data show CDR1 as SQVTM and CDR2 as ANQGSEA. This CDR3 has 12 amino acids. CDR3 bases: TGCAGCGTTGCAGGGAACACCGGGGAGCTGTTTTTT. It codes for CSVAGNTGELFF.

This clonotype was picked up many times. The rearrangement uses TRBV29-1 and TRBJ2-7, with 9 positions matching TRBD2. The CDR3 loop spans 14 amino acids. With 2 bases clipped from V and 5 bases from J, the junction kept 7 bases outside the gene matches. Germline assignment: CDR1 SQVTM and CDR2 ANQGSEA. The CDR3 DNA reads TGCAGCGTTGAACTAGCGGGATATGAGGACGAGCAGTACTTC. Residues: CSVELAGYEDEQYF.

Concerning this clonotype itself: Given a much more abundant clone one base away, this may be a read error. This chain connects TRBV6-1 to TRBJ1-1; tentatively, D is TRBD1 (5 bases). The germline gives CDR1 MNHNS, CDR2 SASEGT. The CDR3 runs to 13 residues. The CDR3 loop is CVSRWGGNTEAFF. The CDR3 bases are TGTGTCAGCAGATGGGGGGGGAACACTGAAGCTTTCTTT.

This clonotype was seen a few times. Since a much larger clone is just one base distant, this may be a read error. The gene calls are TRBV20-1 and TRBJ2-4, with 12 nucleotides matching TRBD2. CDR1 and CDR2 (germline): DFQATT, SNEGSKA (reference sequence). This CDR3 region has 14 residues. This CDR3 reads CSAPLAGGFDIRYF. The CDR3 region has the DNA TGCAGTGCACCACTAGCGGGAGGATTTGACATTCGGTACTTC.

This clonotype came up many times. The gene calls are TRBV29-1 and TRBJ2-3; D unresolved. CDR3 size: 16 residues. V dropped 3 bases and J dropped 0 bases, with 16 bases sitting between them. Germline CDR1 SQVTM, CDR2 ANQGSEA. The CDR3, as DNA: TGCAGCGTTGACGGGTTCGGGCACCCAAGCACAGATACGCAGTATTTT. It codes for CSVDGFGHPSTDTQYF.

This clonotype was picked up a small number of times. This chain uses TRBV6-4 with TRBJ1-5; 8 bases line up with TRBD1. Germline loops: CDR1 MRHNA, CDR2 SNTAGT. There are 20 residues in the CDR3. V was pared by 5 bases and J by 2 bases, with 20 bases of the junction left unmatched. As DNA, the CDR3 is TGTGCCAGCAGTCCTATCCGGACAGGGAGGAACGGGAATGGCAATCAGCCCCAGCATTTT. This encodes CASSPIRTGRNGNGNQPQHF.

This clonotype came up a few times. The gene calls are TRBV30 and TRBJ2-1; unclear D gene. Germline V gene data show CDR1 as GTSNPN and CDR2 as SVGIG (reference sequence). The CDR3 sequence is 12 residues long. The V end was cut by 7 bases, the J end by 4 bases, with 11 bases between. The DNA for the CDR3 is TGTGCCTCCAAACGGGCATACAATGAGCAGTTCTTC. Protein: CASKRAYNEQFF. The full variable domain, its missing parts supplied by reference TRBV30 and TRBJ2-1, is SQTIHQWPATLVQPVGSPLSLECTVEGTSNPNLYWYRQAAGRGLQLLFYSVGIGQISSEVPQNLSASRPQDRQFILSSKKLLLSDSGFYLCASKRAYNEQFFGPGTRLTVL.

There are many counts of this clonotype. The J gene is TRBJ2-7, the V gene TRBV20-1, with 14 nucleotides matching TRBD2. Germline V gene lookup returns CDR1 DFQATT and CDR2 SNEGSKA (reference sequence). V trimming: 6 bases; J trimming: 4 bases; junction bases outside the gene matches: 8. CDR3 length: 15 residues. The CDR3 coding sequence is TGCAGTGCCCGCATTGGGACTAGCGGGAGTTACGAGCAGTACTTC. Translating gives CSARIGTSGSYEQYF.